This record concerns one T cell receptor (beta chain) sequence. Its antigen is currently unknown. TCRdb's copy holds only in-frame clones and misses some; the assay was immunoSEQ multiplex PCR. This sample has about 31,000 clones, with 88% found just once. This CDR3 comprises 13 residues. V lost 7 bases and J 11 bases, leaving 18 bases between the germline ends. Per the germline V gene, CDR1 is WSHSY and CDR2 is SAAADI. The data belong to a study of T cell responses to AZD1222 COVID-19 vaccine. Regarding the study as a whole: Seropositive AZD1222 recipients at baseline numbered only six or seven. All repertoire sampling was performed exclusively after the peak T cell response. Elevations in Spike-specific TCR breadth and depth followed administration of two AZD1222 doses. Nearly half of spike-specific TCRs reportedly target variant regions that are unmutated in the B.1.351 and B.1.1.7 variants.

The origin of this receptor is an adult who received the AZD1222 COVID-19 vaccine. The sample here was peripheral blood, taken 28 days after the second AZD1222 dose. The V and J genes are TRBV10-2 and TRBJ1-5; no reliable D call. The CDR3 is CASKQTSIEAQHF. As DNA, the CDR3 is TGCGCCAGCAAACAGACCTCAATTGAGGCCCAGCATTTT.